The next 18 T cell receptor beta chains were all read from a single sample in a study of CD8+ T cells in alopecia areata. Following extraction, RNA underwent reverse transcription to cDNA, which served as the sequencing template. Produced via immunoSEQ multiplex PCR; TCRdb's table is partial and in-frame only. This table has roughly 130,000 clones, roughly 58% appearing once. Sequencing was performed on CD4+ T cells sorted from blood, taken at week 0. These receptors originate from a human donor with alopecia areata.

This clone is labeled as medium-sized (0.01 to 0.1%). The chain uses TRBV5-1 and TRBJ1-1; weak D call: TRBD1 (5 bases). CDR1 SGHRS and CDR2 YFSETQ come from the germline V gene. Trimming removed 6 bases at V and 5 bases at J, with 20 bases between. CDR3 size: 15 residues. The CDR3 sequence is CASTLPSGEGTEAFF. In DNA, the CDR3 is TGCGCCAGCACCCTCCCCAGTGGGGAGGGGACTGAAGCTTTCTTT.

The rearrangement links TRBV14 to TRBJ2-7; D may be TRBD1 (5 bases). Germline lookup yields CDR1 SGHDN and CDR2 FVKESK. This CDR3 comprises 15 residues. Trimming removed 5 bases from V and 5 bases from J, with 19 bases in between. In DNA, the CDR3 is TGTGCCAGCAGCAAGGGGATAGCAATTCGGAACGAGCAGTACTTC. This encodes CASSKGIAIRNEQYF. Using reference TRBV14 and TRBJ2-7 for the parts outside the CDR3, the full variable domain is EAGVTQFPSHSVIEKGQTVTLRCDPISGHDNLYWYRRVMGKEIKFLLHFVKESKQDESGMPNNRFLAERTGGTYSTLKVQPAELEDSGVYFCASSKGIAIRNEQYFGPGTRLTVT.

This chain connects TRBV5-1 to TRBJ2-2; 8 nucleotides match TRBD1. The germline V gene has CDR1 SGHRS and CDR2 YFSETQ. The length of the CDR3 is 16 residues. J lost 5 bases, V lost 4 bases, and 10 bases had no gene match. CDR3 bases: TGCGCCAGCAGCCGCGGCCGCCAGGGGGCTACCGGGGAGCTGTTTTTT. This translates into CASSRGRQGATGELFF.

The CDR3 DNA is TGTGCCATCAGTGACCAGGGTAGCTCCTACGAGCAGTACTTC. Translated, it gives CAISDQGSSYEQYF. V usage is TRBV10-3 and J usage is TRBJ2-7; possible D gene TRBD1, 5 bases. Per the germline V gene, CDR1 is ENHRY and CDR2 is SYGVKD. The CDR3 contains 14 residues. Between the trimmed V and J ends, which lost 3 bases and 0 bases, there was a span of 9 bases.

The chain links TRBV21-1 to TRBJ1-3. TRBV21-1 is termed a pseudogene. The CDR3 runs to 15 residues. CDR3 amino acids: CASNILPNSGNTIYF. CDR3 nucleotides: TGTGCCAGCAACATACTACCTAACTCTGGAAACACCATATATTTT.

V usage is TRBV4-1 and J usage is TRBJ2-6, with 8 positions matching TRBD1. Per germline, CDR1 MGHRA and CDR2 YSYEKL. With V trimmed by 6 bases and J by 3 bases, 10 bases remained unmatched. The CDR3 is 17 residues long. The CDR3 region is CASRPGQALGGANVLTF. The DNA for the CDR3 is TGCGCCAGCAGACCGGGACAGGCTCTCGGTGGGGCCAACGTCCTGACTTTC.

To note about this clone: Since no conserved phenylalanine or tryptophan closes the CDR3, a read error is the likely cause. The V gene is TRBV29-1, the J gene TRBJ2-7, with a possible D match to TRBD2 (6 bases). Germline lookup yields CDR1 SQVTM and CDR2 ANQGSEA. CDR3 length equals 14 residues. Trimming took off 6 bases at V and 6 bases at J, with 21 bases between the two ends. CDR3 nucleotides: TGCAGCGTCACCAATCCGGAGGGAGCCGTCGAGCAGTACTCC. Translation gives CSVTNPEGAVEQYS.

DNA of the CDR3: TGTGCCAGCAGCGTAGAGTGGACAGATACGCAGTATTTT. This codes for CASSVEWTDTQYF. J is TRBJ2-3 and V is TRBV9, with unresolved D. Germline V gene lookup returns CDR1 SGDLS and CDR2 YYNGEE. This CDR3 comprises 13 residues. The V end lost 0 bases, the J end lost 3 bases, and 5 bases lay between the germline ends. Full variable domain (missing parts from reference TRBV9 and TRBJ2-3): DSGVTQTPKHLITATGQRVTLRCSPRSGDLSVYWYQQSLDQGLQFLIQYYNGEERAKGNILERFSAQQFPDLHSELNLSSLELGDSALYFCASSVEWTDTQYFGPGTRLTVL.

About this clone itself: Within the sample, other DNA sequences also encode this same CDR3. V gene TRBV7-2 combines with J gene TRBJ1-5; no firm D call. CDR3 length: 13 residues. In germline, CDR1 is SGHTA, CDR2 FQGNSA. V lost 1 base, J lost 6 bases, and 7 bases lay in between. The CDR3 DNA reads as TGTGCCAGCAGCTTAGTGGGCGGTCAGCCCCAGCATTTT. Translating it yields CASSLVGGQPQHF.

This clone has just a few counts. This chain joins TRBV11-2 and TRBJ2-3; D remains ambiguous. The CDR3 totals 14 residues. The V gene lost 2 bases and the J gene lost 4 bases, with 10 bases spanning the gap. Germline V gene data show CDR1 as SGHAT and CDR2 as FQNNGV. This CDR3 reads CASSLSPAPDTQYF. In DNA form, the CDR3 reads TGTGCCAGCAGCTTATCCCCTGCCCCAGATACGCAGTATTTT.

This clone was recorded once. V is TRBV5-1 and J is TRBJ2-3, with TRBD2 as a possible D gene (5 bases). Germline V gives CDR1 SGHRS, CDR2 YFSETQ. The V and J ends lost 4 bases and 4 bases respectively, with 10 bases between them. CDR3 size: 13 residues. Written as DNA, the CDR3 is TGCGCCAGCAGCCTAGGGAGCCCAGATACGCAGTATTTT. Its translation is CASSLGSPDTQYF.

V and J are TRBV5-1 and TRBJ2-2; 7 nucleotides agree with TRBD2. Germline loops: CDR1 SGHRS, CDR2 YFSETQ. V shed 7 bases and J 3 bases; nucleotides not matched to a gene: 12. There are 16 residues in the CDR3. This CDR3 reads CASRRILAVDTGELFF. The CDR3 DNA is TGCGCCAGCCGTAGAATCCTAGCGGTAGACACCGGGGAGCTGTTTTTT.

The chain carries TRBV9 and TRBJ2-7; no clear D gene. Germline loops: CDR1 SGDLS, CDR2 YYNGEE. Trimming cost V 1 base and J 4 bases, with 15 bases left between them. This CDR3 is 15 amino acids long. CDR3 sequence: CASSVQASSRYEQYF. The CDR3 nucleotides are TGTGCCAGCAGCGTACAGGCCTCCTCCCGGTACGAGCAGTACTTC.

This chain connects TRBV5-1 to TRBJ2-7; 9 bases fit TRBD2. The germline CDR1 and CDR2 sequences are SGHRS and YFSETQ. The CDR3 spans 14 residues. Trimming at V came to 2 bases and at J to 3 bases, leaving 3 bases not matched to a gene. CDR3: CASSFGSGGYEQYF. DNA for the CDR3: TGCGCCAGCAGCTTCGGTAGCGGGGGCTACGAGCAGTACTTC. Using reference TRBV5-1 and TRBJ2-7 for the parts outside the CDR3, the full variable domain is KAGVTQTPRYLIKTRGQQVTLSCSPISGHRSVSWYQQTPGQGLQFLFEYFSETQRNKGNFPGRFSGRQFSNSRSEMNVSTLELGDSALYLCASSFGSGGYEQYFGPGTRLTVT.

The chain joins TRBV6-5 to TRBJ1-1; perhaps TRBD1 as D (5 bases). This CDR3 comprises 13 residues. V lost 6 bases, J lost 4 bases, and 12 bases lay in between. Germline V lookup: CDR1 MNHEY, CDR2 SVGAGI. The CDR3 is CASRQGAFTEAFF. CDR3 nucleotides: TGTGCCAGCAGGCAGGGAGCTTTCACTGAAGCTTTCTTT.

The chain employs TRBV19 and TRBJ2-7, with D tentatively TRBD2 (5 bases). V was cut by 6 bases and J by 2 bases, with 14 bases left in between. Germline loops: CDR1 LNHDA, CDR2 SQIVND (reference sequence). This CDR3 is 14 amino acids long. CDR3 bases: TGTGCCAGTAGCCCCGTGGGAGACGCCTACGAGCAGTACTTC. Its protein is CASSPVGDAYEQYF.

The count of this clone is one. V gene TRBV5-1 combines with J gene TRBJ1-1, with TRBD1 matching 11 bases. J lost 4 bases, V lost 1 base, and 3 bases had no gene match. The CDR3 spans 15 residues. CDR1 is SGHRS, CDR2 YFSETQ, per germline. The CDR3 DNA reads TGCGCCAGCAGCTTGTTCGGGACAGGGGGCACTGAAGCTTTCTTT. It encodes CASSLFGTGGTEAFF.

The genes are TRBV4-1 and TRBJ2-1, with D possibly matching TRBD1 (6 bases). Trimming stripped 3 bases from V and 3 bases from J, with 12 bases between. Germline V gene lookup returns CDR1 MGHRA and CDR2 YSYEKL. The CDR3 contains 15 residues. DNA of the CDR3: TGCGCCAGCAGCCAGTTCAGGGGTAACTACAATGAGCAGTTCTTC. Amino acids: CASSQFRGNYNEQFF.